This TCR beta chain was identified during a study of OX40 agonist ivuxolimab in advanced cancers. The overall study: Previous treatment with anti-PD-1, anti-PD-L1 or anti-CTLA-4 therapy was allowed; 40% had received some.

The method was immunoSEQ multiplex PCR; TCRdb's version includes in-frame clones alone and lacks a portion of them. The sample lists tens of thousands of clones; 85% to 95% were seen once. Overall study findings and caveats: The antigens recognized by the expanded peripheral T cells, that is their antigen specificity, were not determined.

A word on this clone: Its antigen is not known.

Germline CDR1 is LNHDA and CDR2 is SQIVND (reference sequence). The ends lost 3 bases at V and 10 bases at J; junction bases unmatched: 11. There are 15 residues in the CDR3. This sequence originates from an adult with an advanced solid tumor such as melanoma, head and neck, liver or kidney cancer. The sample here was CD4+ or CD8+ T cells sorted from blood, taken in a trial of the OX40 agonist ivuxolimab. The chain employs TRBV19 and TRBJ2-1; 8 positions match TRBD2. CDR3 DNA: TGTGCCAGTAGTATCTGGCGGGGGGATGCCGGAGAGCAGTTCTTC. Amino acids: CASSIWRGDAGEQFF.